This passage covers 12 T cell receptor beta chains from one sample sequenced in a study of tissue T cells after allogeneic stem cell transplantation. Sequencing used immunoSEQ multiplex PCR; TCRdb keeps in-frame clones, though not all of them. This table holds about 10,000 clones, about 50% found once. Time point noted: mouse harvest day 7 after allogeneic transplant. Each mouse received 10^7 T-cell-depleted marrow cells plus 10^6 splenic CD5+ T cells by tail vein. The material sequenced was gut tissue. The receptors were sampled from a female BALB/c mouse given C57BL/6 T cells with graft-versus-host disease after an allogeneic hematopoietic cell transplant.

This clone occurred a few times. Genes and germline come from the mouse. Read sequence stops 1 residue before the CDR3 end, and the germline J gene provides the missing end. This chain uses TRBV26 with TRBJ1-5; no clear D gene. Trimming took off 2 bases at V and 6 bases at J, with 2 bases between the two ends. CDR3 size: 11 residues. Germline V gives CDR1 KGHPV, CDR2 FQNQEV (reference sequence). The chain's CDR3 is CASSLGQAPLF. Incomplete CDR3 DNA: TGTGCCAGCAGTCTGGGCCAGGCTCCGCTT.

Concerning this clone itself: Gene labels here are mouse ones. CDR3 amino acids: CASSQQGQDTQYF. CDR3 bases read: TGTGCCAGCAGTCAACAGGGGCAAGACACCCAGTAC. The chain employs TRBV26 and TRBJ2-5, with 7 bases lining up with TRBD1. The read stops 1 residue short of the end of the CDR3; the missing end is completed from the germline J gene. Germline CDR1 reads KGHPV; CDR2 reads FQNQEV (reference sequence). This CDR3 comprises 13 residues. The junction had 1 base not matched to a gene; V was cut back by 4 bases and J by 3 bases.

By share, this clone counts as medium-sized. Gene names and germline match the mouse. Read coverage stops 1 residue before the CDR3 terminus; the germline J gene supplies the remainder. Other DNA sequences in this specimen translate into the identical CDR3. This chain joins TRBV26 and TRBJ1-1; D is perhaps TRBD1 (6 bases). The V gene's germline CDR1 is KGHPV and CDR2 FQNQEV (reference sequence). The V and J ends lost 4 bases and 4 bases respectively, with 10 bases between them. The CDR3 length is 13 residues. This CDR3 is CASSHRVGTEVFF. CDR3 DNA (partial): TGTGCCAGCAGTCACAGGGTGGGCACAGAAGTCTTC.

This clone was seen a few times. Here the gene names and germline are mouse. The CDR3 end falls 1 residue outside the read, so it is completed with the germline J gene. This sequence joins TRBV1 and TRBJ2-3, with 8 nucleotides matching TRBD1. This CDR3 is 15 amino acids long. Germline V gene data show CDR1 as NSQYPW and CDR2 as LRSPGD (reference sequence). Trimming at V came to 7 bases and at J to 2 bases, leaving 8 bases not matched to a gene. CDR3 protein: CTCTLRGRVAETLYF. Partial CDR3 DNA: TGCACCTGCACCCTCAGGGGGCGGGTTGCAGAAACGCTGTAT.

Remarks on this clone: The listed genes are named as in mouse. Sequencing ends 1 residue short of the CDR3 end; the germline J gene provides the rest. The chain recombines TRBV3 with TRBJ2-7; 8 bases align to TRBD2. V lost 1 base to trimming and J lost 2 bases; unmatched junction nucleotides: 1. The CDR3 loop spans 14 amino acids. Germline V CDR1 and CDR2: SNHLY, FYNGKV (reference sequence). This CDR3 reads CASSLGWGAYEQYF. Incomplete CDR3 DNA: TGTGCCAGCAGCTTAGGCTGGGGGGCCTATGAACAGTAC.

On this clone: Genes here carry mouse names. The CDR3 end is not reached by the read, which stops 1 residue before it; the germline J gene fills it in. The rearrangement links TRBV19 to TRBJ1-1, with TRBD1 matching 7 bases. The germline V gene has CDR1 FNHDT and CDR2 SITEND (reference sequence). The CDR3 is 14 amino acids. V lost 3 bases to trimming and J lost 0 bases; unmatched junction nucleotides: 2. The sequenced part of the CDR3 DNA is TGTGCCAGCAGTACCGGACAGGCAAACACAGAAGTCTTC. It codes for CASSTGQANTEVF. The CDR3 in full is CASSTGQANTEVFF.

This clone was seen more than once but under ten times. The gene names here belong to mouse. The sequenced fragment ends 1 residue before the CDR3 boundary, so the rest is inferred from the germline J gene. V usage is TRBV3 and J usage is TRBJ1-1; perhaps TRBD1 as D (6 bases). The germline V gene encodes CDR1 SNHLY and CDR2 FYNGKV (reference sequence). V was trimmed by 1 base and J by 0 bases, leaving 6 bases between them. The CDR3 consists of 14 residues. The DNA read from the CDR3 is TGTGCCAGCAGCTTAGGGGGGCAGAACACAGAAGTCTTC. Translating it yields CASSLGGQNTEVF. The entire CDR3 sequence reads CASSLGGQNTEVFF.

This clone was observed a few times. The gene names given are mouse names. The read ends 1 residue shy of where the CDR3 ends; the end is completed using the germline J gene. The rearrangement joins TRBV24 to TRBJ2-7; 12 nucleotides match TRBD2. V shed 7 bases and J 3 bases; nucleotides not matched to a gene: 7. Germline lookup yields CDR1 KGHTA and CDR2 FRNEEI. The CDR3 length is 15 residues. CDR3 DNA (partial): TGTGCCAGCAACGCCGGGACTGGGGGGCTCTATGAACAGTAC. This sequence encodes CASNAGTGGLYEQY. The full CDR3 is CASNAGTGGLYEQYF.

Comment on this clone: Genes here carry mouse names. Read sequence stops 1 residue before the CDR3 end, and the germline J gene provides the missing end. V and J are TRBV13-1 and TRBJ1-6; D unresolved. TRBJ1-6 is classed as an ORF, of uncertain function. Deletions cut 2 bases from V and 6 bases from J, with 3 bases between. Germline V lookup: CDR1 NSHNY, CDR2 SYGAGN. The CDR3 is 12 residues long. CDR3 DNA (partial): TGTGCCAGCAGTGAGGCTAATTCGCCCCTCTAC. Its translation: CASSEANSPLY. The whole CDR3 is CASSEANSPLYF.

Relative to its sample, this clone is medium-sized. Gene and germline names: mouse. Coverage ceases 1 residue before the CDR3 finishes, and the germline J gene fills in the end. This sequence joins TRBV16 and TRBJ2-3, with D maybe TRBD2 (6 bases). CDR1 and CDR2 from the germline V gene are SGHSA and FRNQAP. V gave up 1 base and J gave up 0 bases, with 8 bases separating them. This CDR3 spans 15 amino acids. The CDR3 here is CASSLAGASAETLYF. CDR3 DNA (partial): TGTGCAAGCAGCTTAGCTGGGGCTAGTGCAGAAACGCTGTAT.

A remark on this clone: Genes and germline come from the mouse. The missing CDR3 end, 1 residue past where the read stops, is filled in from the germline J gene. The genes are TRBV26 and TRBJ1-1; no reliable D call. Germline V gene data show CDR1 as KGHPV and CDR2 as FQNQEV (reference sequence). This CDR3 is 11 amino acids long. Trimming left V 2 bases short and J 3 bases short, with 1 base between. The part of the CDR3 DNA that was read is TGTGCCAGCAGTCTGGACACAGAAGTCTTC. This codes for CASSLDTEVF. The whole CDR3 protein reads CASSLDTEVFF.

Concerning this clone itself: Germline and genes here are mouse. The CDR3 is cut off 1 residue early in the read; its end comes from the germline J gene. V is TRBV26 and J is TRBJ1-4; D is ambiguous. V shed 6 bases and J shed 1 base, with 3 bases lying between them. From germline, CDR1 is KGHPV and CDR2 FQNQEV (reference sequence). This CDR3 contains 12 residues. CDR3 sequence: CASRNSNERLFF. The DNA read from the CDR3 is TGTGCCAGCAGGAATTCCAACGAAAGATTATTT. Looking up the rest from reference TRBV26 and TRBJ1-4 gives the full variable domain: NSKVIQTPRYLVKGQGQKAKMRCIPEKGHPVVFWYQQNKNNEFKFLINFQNQEVLQQIDMTEKRFSAECPSNSPCSLEIQSSEAGDSALYLCASRNSNERLFFGHGTKLSVL.